The source of this T cell receptor (beta chain) is a study of graft-versus-host responses after intestinal transplantation. Across the whole study: The study gave all recipients anti-thymocyte globulin induction, then tacrolimus and steroids for 2 to 3 years.

A remark on this clone: The target antigen is unknown.

The germline V and J ends were trimmed by 9 bases and 3 bases, with 12 bases remaining between them. CDR3 length: 12 amino acids. From germline, CDR1 is ENHRY and CDR2 SYGVKD. Some clones are missing from TCRdb's copy, which holds only in-frame ones; the method was immunoSEQ multiplex PCR. The sample contains 86,000 or so clones, around nine tenths of which appear only once. This sample comprised unstimulated CD8+ T cells sorted from spleen or lymph node cells, obtained before intestinal transplant. The sequence was collected from a human donor who received an intestinal transplant. The rearrangement uses TRBV10-3 and TRBJ2-7; a weak D match, TRBD1 (5 bases). The CDR3 is CAISLGDYEQYF. CDR3 DNA sequence: TGTGCCATAAGTTTAGGGGACTACGAGCAGTACTTC.